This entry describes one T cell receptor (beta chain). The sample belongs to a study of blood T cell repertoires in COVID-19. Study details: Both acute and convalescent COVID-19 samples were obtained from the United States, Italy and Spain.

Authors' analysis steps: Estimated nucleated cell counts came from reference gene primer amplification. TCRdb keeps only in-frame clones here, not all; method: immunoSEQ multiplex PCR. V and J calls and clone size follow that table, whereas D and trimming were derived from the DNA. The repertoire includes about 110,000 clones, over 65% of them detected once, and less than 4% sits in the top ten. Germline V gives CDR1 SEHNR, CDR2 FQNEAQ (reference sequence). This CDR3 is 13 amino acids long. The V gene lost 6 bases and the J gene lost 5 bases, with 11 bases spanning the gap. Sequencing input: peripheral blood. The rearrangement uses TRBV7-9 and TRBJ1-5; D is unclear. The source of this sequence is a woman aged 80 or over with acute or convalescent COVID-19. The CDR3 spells CASSTNRDQPQHF. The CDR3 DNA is TGTGCCAGCAGTACGAATCGGGATCAGCCCCAGCATTTT.